These T cell receptor beta chains were read from a single sample in a study of T cell repertoires in cytomegalovirus infection. TCRdb passed the reads through MiXCR, listing each CDR3 protein once. The sample contains a few hundred thousand distinct CDR3 sequences, roughly 34% of which appear only once. Their cognate antigens are unknown. The sample consisted of cultured PBMCs, taken from culture after CMV antigen stimulation. Receptors originate from a human donor in good health (CMV status not recorded). Some clones in this sample may be carry-over from other donors' samples. Each CDR3 is given with its conserved first and last residue. D genes are given only for firm matches. For some rows the clone size is stated as once, few or many, or as a class when expanded; others skip it.

j_gene | len | v_gene | abundance | d_gene | CDR3aa | CDR3nt
TRBJ2-1 | 13 | TRBV10-3 | - | - | CAISESKSNEQFF | TGTGCCATCAGTGAGTCGAAGAGTAATGAGCAGTTCTTC
TRBJ1-2 | 14 | TRBV12-3/TRBV12-4 | few | TRBD1 | CASRTIRGFYGYTF | TGTGCCAGCAGAACAATCAGGGGGTTCTATGGCTACACCTTC
TRBJ2-3 | 15 | TRBV20-1 | - | TRBD2 | CSASRLAGHTDTQYF | TGCAGTGCTTCACGACTAGCGGGGCACACAGATACGCAGTATTTT
TRBJ2-1 | 14 | TRBV3-1 | once | - | CASSHSGVYNEQFF | TGTGCCAGCAGCCATAGCGGAGTTTACAATGAGCAGTTCTTC
TRBJ2-3 | 19 | TRBV10-2 | - | TRBD1 | CASRMIPGQGAFRTDTQYF | TGCGCCAGTCGAATGATACCGGGACAGGGGGCATTCCGCACAGATACGCAGTATTTT
TRBJ1-1 | 12 | TRBV6-6 | - | - | CASSYSDREAFF | TGTGCCAGCAGTTATTCAGACAGGGAAGCTTTCTTT
TRBJ2-5 | 17 | TRBV5-8 | - | TRBD2 | CASSAGLAGGPGETQYF | TGTGCCAGCAGCGCGGGACTAGCGGGAGGGCCGGGGGAGACCCAGTACTTC
TRBJ1-2 | 15 | TRBV18 | - | TRBD1 | CASSPIEGASYGYTF | TGTGCCAGCTCACCAATCGAGGGGGCGAGCTATGGCTACACCTTC
TRBJ2-6 | 14 | TRBV6-1 | many | - | CAIILISGANVLTF | TGTGCCATAATCCTGATATCTGGGGCCAACGTCCTGACTTTC
TRBJ2-1 | 15 | TRBV19 | - | - | CATADRPGHYNEQFF | TGTGCCACCGCCGACAGGCCAGGGCACTACAATGAGCAGTTCTTC
TRBJ1-1 | 14 | TRBV2 | - | - | CASSLTEGNTEAFF | TGTGCCAGCAGCCTTACGGAGGGGAACACTGAAGCTTTCTTT
TRBJ2-2 | 17 | TRBV5-4 | few | TRBD1 | CASSTGTGAIHTGELFF | TGTGCCAGCAGCACCGGGACAGGAGCCATCCACACCGGGGAGCTGTTTTTT
TRBJ1-1 | 11 | TRBV12-3/TRBV12-4 | few | - | CASSREAEAFF | TGTGCCAGCAGTCGGGAGGCTGAAGCTTTCTTT
TRBJ2-5 | 14 | TRBV19 | few | TRBD2 | CASSKPTSIETQYF | TGTGCCAGTAGCAAGCCGACTAGCATAGAGACCCAGTACTTC
TRBJ1-4 | 13 | TRBV7-6 | - | - | CASSFPSGEKLFF | TGTGCCAGCAGCTTCCCGTCGGGCGAAAAACTGTTTTTT
TRBJ2-1 | 13 | TRBV20-1 | - | TRBD2 | CSAEIGTSNEQFF | TGCAGTGCTGAGATCGGGACTAGCAATGAGCAGTTCTTC
TRBJ1-1 | 13 | TRBV6-2/TRBV6-3 | - | - | CASSHKVNTEAFF | TGTGCCAGCAGTCACAAAGTGAACACTGAAGCTTTCTTT
TRBJ1-2 | 14 | TRBV20-1 | few | TRBD1 | CSATRDRGYYGYTF | TGCAGTGCAACAAGGGACAGGGGGTACTATGGCTACACCTTC
TRBJ2-3 | 16 | TRBV5-1 | few | TRBD2 | CASSLRKRERTDTQYF | TGCGCCAGCAGCTTGCGGAAGCGGGAGAGAACAGATACGCAGTATTTT
TRBJ2-7 | 14 | TRBV20-1 | - | - | CSARDLKVLYEQYF | TGCAGTGCTAGAGATTTGAAGGTTTTGTACGAGCAGTACTTC
TRBJ1-1 | 16 | TRBV18 | - | TRBD1 | CASSQNSGQGSTEAFF | TGTGCCAGCTCCCAAAATTCCGGACAGGGCTCCACTGAAGCTTTCTTT
TRBJ1-2 | 14 | TRBV6-1 | - | - | CASSSLSAMEGYTF | TGTGCCAGCAGTTCCCTCTCCGCAATGGAGGGCTACACCTTC
TRBJ2-1 | 14 | TRBV5-1 | - | TRBD1 | CASSSSDRVNEQFF | TGCGCCAGCAGCTCGTCGGACAGGGTTAATGAGCAGTTCTTC
TRBJ2-7 | 12 | TRBV12-3/TRBV12-4 | few | - | CASAPPSYEQYF | TGTGCCAGCGCCCCCCCCTCCTACGAGCAGTACTTC
TRBJ1-1 | 12 | TRBV3-1 | - | - | CASSGTLREAFF | TGTGCCAGCAGCGGAACGCTGCGTGAAGCTTTCTTT
TRBJ1-2 | 17 | TRBV6-6 | few | TRBD1 | CASSYSTPGQGNYGYTF | TGTGCCAGCAGTTACTCTACGCCGGGACAGGGAAACTATGGCTACACCTTC
TRBJ2-1 | 15 | TRBV12-3/TRBV12-4 | few | TRBD2 | CASSTTSGRYNEQFF | TGTGCCAGCAGCACAACTAGCGGGAGGTACAATGAGCAGTTCTTC
TRBJ2-5 | 16 | TRBV5-4 | - | TRBD2 | CASSHGTSGDQETQYF | TGTGCCAGCAGCCATGGGACTAGCGGGGACCAAGAGACCCAGTACTTC
TRBJ2-2 | 16 | TRBV12-3/TRBV12-4 | few | - | CASSFFQGGRAGELFF | TGTGCCAGCAGTTTTTTTCAGGGAGGAAGGGCCGGGGAGCTGTTTTTT
TRBJ1-2 | 16 | TRBV7-2 | - | - | CASSSDGESSGRGYTF | TGTGCCAGCAGCTCAGATGGGGAGTCCTCCGGACGGGGCTACACCTTC
TRBJ2-1 | 15 | TRBV5-1 | - | - | CASSRGPSQANEQFF | TGCGCCAGCAGCAGGGGCCCCTCGCAGGCCAATGAGCAGTTCTTC